This is a list of T cell receptor beta chains from one sample in a study of memory CD4+ T cells and cytomegalovirus serostatus. TCRdb keeps only in-frame clones here, not all; method: immunoSEQ multiplex PCR. Among 40,000 to 50,000 clones listed, 78% were seen once. Sequencing was carried out using memory CD4+ T cells from blood. These receptors were collected from an adult in good health and CMV-seronegative. The conserved cysteine and the conserved F or W are not part of the CDR3 here.

v_call cdr3_aa
TRBV5-1 ASSPHSGTFYEQY
TRBV6-1 ASSEAGSQVDTQY
TRBV7-2 ASSPLAGGQTDTQY
TRBV6-6 ASGDRYGYT
TRBV2 ASRVPGHRDWNTDTQY
TRBV7-2 ASSLSSGGAADTQY
TRBV6-6 ASSKLGNYGYT
TRBV6-1 ASSELGPSNEKLF
TRBV28 ASSLSSVGYT
TRBV5-6 ASSLGTGLPTDTQY
TRBV5-4 ASSLDPGANEQF
TRBV9 ASSVGFENYEQY
TRBV28 ASSLFRQALYEQY
TRBV28 ASSYETSLGWEDRGNQYEQY
TRBV2 ASGSTGLHQPQH
TRBV5-6 ASSLQGAGEKLF
TRBV6-6 ASRARTVDNQPQH
TRBV28 ASSLASGQGGETQY